A single sample gave rise to the 13 T cell receptor beta chains below, sequenced in a study of PD-L1 blockade in urothelial cancer. Sequencing was performed with immunoSEQ multiplex PCR; in TCRdb, only in-frame clones are kept and a portion is missing. In the table there are tens of thousands of clones, around nine tenths of which are singletons. The source was PBMCs, collected around atezolizumab (anti-PD-L1) treatment. These receptors were obtained from a man in his fifties or sixties with urothelial cancer.

This CDR3 reads CASRRGIDDGELFF. Written as DNA, the CDR3 is TGTGCCAGTCGCAGGGGGATCGATGACGGGGAGCTGTTTTTT. The J gene is TRBJ2-2, the V gene TRBV5-4, with 7 bases that match TRBD1. The CDR3 contains 14 residues. Trimming at V came to 8 bases and at J to 7 bases, leaving 11 bases not matched to a gene. Germline lookup yields CDR1 SGHNT and CDR2 YYREEE (reference sequence).

The chain links TRBV7-9 to TRBJ2-5; 8 nucleotides agree with TRBD1. Trimming took 5 bases from V and 2 from J; bases not matched to a gene: 4. The CDR3 length is 14 residues. From germline, CDR1 is SEHNR and CDR2 FQNEAQ (reference sequence). CDR3 bases: TGTGCCAGCAGCGTCGACAGGGGACAAGAGACCCAGTACTTC. Its protein is CASSVDRGQETQYF.

The chain couples TRBV7-9 to TRBJ1-3; D is ambiguous. There are 15 residues in the CDR3. V lost 5 bases to trimming and J lost 6 bases, with 17 bases between them. In germline, CDR1 is SEHNR, CDR2 FQNEAQ (reference sequence). This CDR3 reads CASSLPGGRENTIYF. DNA of the CDR3: TGTGCCAGCAGCCTACCAGGTGGCCGAGAAAACACCATATATTTT.

This chain joins TRBV19 and TRBJ1-2; the match to TRBD1 covers 9 bases. V dropped 4 bases and J dropped 1; count of bases not matched to a gene: 7. CDR3 size: 16 residues. Germline V gene lookup returns CDR1 LNHDA and CDR2 SQIVND (reference sequence). The CDR3 DNA sequence: TGTGCCAGTAGTACCGCTGGACAGGGGATTAACTATGGCTACACCTTC. It is translated as CASSTAGQGINYGYTF.

The chain has TRBV6-6 and TRBJ1-2; 10 nucleotides agree with TRBD1. This CDR3 contains 14 residues. V dropped 2 bases and J dropped 4; count of bases not matched to a gene: 1. The germline V gene has CDR1 MNHNY and CDR2 SVGAGI (reference sequence). The CDR3 spells CASSYRDRGYGYTF. CDR3 coding DNA: TGTGCCAGCAGTTACCGGGACAGGGGCTATGGCTACACCTTC.

The rearrangement uses TRBV7-9 and TRBJ1-1; D perhaps matches TRBD1 (6 bases). Germline CDR1 and CDR2: SEHNR and FQNEAQ (reference sequence). This CDR3 is built from 13 residues. Trimming cost V 6 bases and J 1 base, with 9 bases left between them. The CDR3 sequence: CASSWTENTEAFF. The CDR3 nucleotides read TGTGCCAGCAGTTGGACAGAGAACACTGAAGCTTTCTTT.

This sequence joins TRBV19 and TRBJ2-6, with D possibly being TRBD1 (6 bases). Trimming shortened V by 4 bases and J by 4 bases, and 14 bases separated the two germline ends. CDR1 is LNHDA and CDR2 is SQIVND in the germline V gene (reference sequence). CDR3 length: 16 residues. The CDR3 DNA reads as TGTGCCAGTAGTACCGGGACAAGGTTGGGGGCCAACGTCCTGACTTTC. Translation gives CASSTGTRLGANVLTF.

V usage is TRBV16 and J usage is TRBJ1-5; D is possibly TRBD1 (5 bases). Germline assignment: CDR1 KGHSY and CDR2 FQNENV. The CDR3 is 13 amino acids. Trimming cost V 4 bases and J 7 bases, with 11 bases left between them. The CDR3 DNA follows: TGTGCCAGCAGCCGTACGACAGACCAGCCCCAGCATTTT. It translates to CASSRTTDQPQHF.

The chain combines TRBV9 with TRBJ2-3, with 10 bases matching TRBD2. V trimming: 2 bases; J trimming: 1 base; junction bases outside the gene matches: 4. Germline CDR1 is SGDLS and CDR2 is YYNGEE. CDR3 length equals 16 residues. The CDR3 loop reads CASSVTTSGGTDTQYF. CDR3 nucleotide sequence: TGTGCCAGCAGCGTCACAACTAGCGGGGGCACAGATACGCAGTATTTT.

The V gene is TRBV7-2, the J gene TRBJ1-5, with D possibly TRBD1 on 6 matching bases. Between the trimmed V and J ends, which lost 2 bases and 4 bases, there was a span of 9 bases. CDR1 SGHTA and CDR2 FQGNSA come from the germline V gene. The CDR3 contains 14 residues. CDR3 amino acids: CASSLQGLNQPQHF. CDR3 nucleotide sequence: TGTGCCAGCAGCTTACAGGGGTTGAATCAGCCCCAGCATTTT.

This clone was seen a handful of times. CDR3 region: CAIRDRGNSPLHF. CDR3 DNA sequence: TGTGCCATTCGGGACAGGGGAAATTCACCCCTCCACTTT. The chain has TRBV10-3 and TRBJ1-6; 10 bases map to TRBD1. Germline CDR1 ENHRY, CDR2 SYGVKD. The CDR3 runs 13 residues. The ends lost 9 bases at V and 7 bases at J; junction bases unmatched: 3.

This clone has just a few counts. Different DNA sequences within this sample yield the same CDR3. The J gene is TRBJ2-7, the V gene TRBV9, with a weak D call TRBD1 (5 bases). The germline gives CDR1 SGDLS, CDR2 YYNGEE. Trimming took off 3 bases at V and 2 bases at J, with 9 bases between the two ends. The CDR3 is 13 amino acids. In DNA form, the CDR3 reads TGTGCCAGCAGCGGACAAGGGGCCTACGAGCAGTACTTC. Its protein is CASSGQGAYEQYF. The full variable domain, completed using reference TRBV9 and TRBJ2-7, is DSGVTQTPKHLITATGQRVTLRCSPRSGDLSVYWYQQSLDQGLQFLIQYYNGEERAKGNILERFSAQQFPDLHSELNLSSLELGDSALYFCASSGQGAYEQYFGPGTRLTVT.

The genes are TRBV29-1 and TRBJ1-2, with TRBD1 matching 9 bases. The CDR3 is 13 residues long. V lost 7 bases to trimming and J lost 0 bases; unmatched junction nucleotides: 3. CDR1 is SQVTM, CDR2 ANQGSEA, per germline. CDR3 in DNA: TGCAGCGCCGGGACAGGGACTAACTATGGCTACACCTTC. Translating gives CSAGTGTNYGYTF.